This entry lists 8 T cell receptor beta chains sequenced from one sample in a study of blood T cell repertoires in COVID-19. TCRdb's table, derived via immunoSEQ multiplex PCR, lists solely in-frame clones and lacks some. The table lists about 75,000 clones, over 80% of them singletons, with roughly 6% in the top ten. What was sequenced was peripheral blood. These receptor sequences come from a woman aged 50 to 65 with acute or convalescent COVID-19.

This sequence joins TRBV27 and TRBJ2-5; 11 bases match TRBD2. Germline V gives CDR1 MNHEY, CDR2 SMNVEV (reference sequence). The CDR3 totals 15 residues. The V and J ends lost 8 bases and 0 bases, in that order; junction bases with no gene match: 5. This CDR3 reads CASFIAGGNQETQYF. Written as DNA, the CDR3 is TGTGCCAGCTTTATAGCGGGGGGGAACCAAGAGACCCAGTACTTC.

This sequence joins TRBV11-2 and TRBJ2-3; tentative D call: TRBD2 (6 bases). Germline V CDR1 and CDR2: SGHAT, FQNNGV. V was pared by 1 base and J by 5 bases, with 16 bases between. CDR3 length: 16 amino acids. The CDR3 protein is CASSLALRGSGDTQYF. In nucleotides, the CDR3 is TGTGCCAGCAGCTTAGCATTGCGGGGCTCGGGAGATACGCAGTATTTT.

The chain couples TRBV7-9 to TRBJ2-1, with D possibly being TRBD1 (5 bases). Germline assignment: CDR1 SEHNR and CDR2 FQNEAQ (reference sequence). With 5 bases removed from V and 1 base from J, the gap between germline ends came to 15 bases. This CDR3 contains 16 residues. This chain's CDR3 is CASSTGVGASYNEQFF. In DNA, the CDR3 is TGTGCCAGCAGCACCGGTGTAGGGGCATCCTACAATGAGCAGTTCTTC.

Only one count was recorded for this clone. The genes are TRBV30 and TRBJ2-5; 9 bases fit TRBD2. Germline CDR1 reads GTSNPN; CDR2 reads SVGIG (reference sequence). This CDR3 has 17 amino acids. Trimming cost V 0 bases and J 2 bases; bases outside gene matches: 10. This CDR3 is CAWSVPWRGGQQETQYF. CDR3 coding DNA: TGTGCCTGGAGTGTACCCTGGCGGGGGGGACAGCAAGAGACCCAGTACTTC.

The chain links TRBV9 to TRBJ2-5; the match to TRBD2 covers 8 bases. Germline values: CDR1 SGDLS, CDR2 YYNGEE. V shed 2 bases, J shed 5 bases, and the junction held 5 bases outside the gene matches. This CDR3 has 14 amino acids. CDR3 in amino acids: CASSVGTRFETQYF. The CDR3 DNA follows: TGTGCCAGCAGCGTTGGGACTAGATTCGAGACCCAGTACTTC.

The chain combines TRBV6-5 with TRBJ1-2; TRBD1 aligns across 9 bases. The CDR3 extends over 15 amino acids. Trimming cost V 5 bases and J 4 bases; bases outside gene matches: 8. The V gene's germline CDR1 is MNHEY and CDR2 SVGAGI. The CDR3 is CASSTAGTGIYGYTF. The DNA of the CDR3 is TGTGCCAGCAGTACCGCCGGGACAGGGATCTATGGCTACACCTTC.

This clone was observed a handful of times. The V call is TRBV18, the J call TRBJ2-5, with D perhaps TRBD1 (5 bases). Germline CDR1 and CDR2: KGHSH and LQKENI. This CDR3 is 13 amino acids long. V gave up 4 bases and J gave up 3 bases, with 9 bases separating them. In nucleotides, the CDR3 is TGTGCCAGCTCACGGGCAGGGAAAGAGACCCAGTACTTC. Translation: CASSRAGKETQYF.

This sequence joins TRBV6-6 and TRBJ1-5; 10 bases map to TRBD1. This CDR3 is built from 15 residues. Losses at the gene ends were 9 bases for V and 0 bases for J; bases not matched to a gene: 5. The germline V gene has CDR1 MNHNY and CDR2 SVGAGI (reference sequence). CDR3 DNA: TGTGCCAGTCCCGGGACAGGGGATAGCAATCAGCCCCAGCATTTT. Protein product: CASPGTGDSNQPQHF.